This entry lists 31 T cell receptor beta chains sequenced from one sample in a study of OX40 agonist ivuxolimab in advanced cancers. Libraries were prepared by immunoSEQ multiplex PCR; TCRdb keeps only in-frame clonotypes and omits some of them. The sample has around 67,000 clones; 87% are singletons. Source: CD4+ or CD8+ T cells sorted from blood, taken in a trial of the OX40 agonist ivuxolimab. The receptors derive from an adult with an advanced solid tumor such as melanoma, head and neck, liver or kidney cancer.

The genes are TRBV7-9 and TRBJ1-5; no reliable D call. The CDR3 totals 14 residues. Germline V CDR1 and CDR2: SEHNR, FQNEAQ (reference sequence). Trimming took 9 bases from V and 5 from J, leaving 17 bases between them. CDR3 nucleotide sequence: TGTGCCAGGGGAAGACCCCCGGAGCATCAGCCCCAGCATTTT. This codes for CARGRPPEHQPQHF.

This rearrangement joins TRBV6-6 to TRBJ2-1; D might be TRBD1 (5 bases). The CDR3 length is 11 residues. In germline, CDR1 is MNHNY, CDR2 SVGAGI (reference sequence). V was trimmed by 8 bases and J by 6 bases, leaving 8 bases between them. The CDR3 sequence: CASGRGNEQFF. DNA for the CDR3: TGTGCCAGCGGAAGGGGCAATGAGCAGTTCTTC.

This chain uses TRBV2 with TRBJ2-5; the match to TRBD1 covers 8 bases. J gave up 5 bases and V 5 bases, and 4 bases lay outside the gene matches. This CDR3 is 13 amino acids long. The germline V gene encodes CDR1 SNHLY and CDR2 FYNNEI. CDR3 sequence: CASSSQGVETQYF. CDR3 nucleotide sequence: TGTGCCAGCAGTTCACAGGGGGTCGAGACCCAGTACTTC.

V is TRBV19 and J is TRBJ2-5; 7 bases are a match to TRBD1. Germline-derived CDR1 and CDR2 are LNHDA and SQIVND (reference sequence). Trimming at V came to 6 bases and at J to 3 bases, leaving 4 bases not matched to a gene. The CDR3 loop spans 13 amino acids. CDR3 DNA: TGTGCCAGTAGGCACAGGGGAGAAGAGACCCAGTACTTC. Translated: CASRHRGEETQYF.

This chain connects TRBV4-3 to TRBJ1-4, with 7 bases that match TRBD1. After removal of 0 bases from V and 5 bases from J, the junction contained 6 bases not matched to a gene. Germline V gene data show CDR1 as LGHNA and CDR2 as YSLEER. The length of the CDR3 is 16 residues. The CDR3 nucleotides read TGCGCCAGCAGCCAAGATTTTTCACAGGGGAATGAAAAACTGTTTTTT. Encoded protein: CASSQDFSQGNEKLFF.

CDR3 bases: TGTGCCAGCAGCCCCGGGACCGCCTTTTACGAGCAGTACTTC. Encoded protein: CASSPGTAFYEQYF. V gene TRBV11-1 combines with J gene TRBJ2-7; either TRBD1 or TRBD2 may fit D (5 bases each). Looked up from germline, CDR1 is SGHAT and CDR2 is FQDESV (reference sequence). This CDR3 spans 14 amino acids. Trimming took off 5 bases at V and 4 bases at J, with 15 bases between the two ends.

The chain employs TRBV4-3 and TRBJ2-1, with D unresolved. The CDR3 loop spans 13 amino acids. CDR1 is LGHNA and CDR2 is YSLEER in the germline V gene. Between the trimmed V and J ends, which lost 1 base and 7 bases, there was a span of 8 bases. The CDR3 loop reads CASSQAPWNEQFF. The DNA for the CDR3 is TGCGCCAGCAGCCAAGCCCCCTGGAATGAGCAGTTCTTC.

The rearrangement links TRBV4-3 to TRBJ2-7; D is possibly TRBD1 or TRBD2 (5 bases each). Germline V gene sequence: CDR1 LGHNA, CDR2 YSLEER. The CDR3 runs to 17 residues. The germline V and J ends were trimmed by 0 bases and 4 bases, with 19 bases remaining between them. In DNA form, the CDR3 reads TGCGCCAGCAGCCAAGATCACCGGGGCCCCAAAAGTTACGAGCAGTACTTC. This codes for CASSQDHRGPKSYEQYF.

The chain's CDR3 is CASSLSGISNQPQHF. CDR3 nucleotide sequence: TGTGCCAGCAGCTTAAGCGGAATTAGCAATCAGCCCCAGCATTTT. The rearrangement uses TRBV7-8 and TRBJ1-5; D unclear. Germline V gene sequence: CDR1 SGHVS, CDR2 FQNEAQ. CDR3 length: 15 residues. The V gene lost 2 bases and the J gene lost 0 bases, with 8 bases spanning the gap.

The rearrangement links TRBV5-4 to TRBJ2-5, with 9 bases lining up with TRBD1. This CDR3 is built from 12 residues. V lost 4 bases, J lost 9 bases, and 4 bases stayed unmatched. Germline-derived CDR1 and CDR2 are SGHNT and YYREEE (reference sequence). CDR3 DNA sequence: TGTGCCAGCAGCGGGGGACAGGGAGCCCAGTACTTC. This encodes CASSGGQGAQYF.

This clone was counted once. The CDR3 region is CASSLGGGNEQYF. The CDR3 coding sequence is TGCGCCAGCAGCTTGGGGGGAGGGAACGAGCAGTACTTC. The gene calls are TRBV5-1 and TRBJ2-7, with 7 bases matching TRBD2. The CDR3 loop spans 13 amino acids. Trimming removed 0 bases from V and 5 bases from J; junction bases left unmatched: 2. The germline V gene encodes CDR1 SGHRS and CDR2 YFSETQ.

The chain has TRBV27 and TRBJ1-1; maybe TRBD1 (6 bases). CDR3 length equals 14 residues. V was pared by 5 bases and J by 2 bases, with 12 bases between. Germline V lookup: CDR1 MNHEY, CDR2 SMNVEV (reference sequence). CDR3 DNA: TGTGCCAGCAGTCAGATCAGGGGCAACACTGAAGCTTTCTTT. This sequence encodes CASSQIRGNTEAFF.

The genes are TRBV7-9 and TRBJ1-5; 8 bases fit TRBD1. The germline CDR1 and CDR2 sequences are SEHNR and FQNEAQ (reference sequence). The CDR3 is 14 residues long. V trimming: 6 bases; J trimming: 6 bases; junction bases outside the gene matches: 7. The CDR3: CASSVQGARQPQHF. CDR3 sequence (DNA): TGTGCCAGCAGTGTTCAGGGGGCACGTCAGCCCCAGCATTTT.

The V call is TRBV19, the J call TRBJ1-5; TRBD1 agrees at 7 bases. V gave up 7 bases and J gave up 0 bases; unmatched junction bases: 6. In germline, CDR1 is LNHDA, CDR2 SQIVND (reference sequence). The CDR3 length is 15 residues. For the CDR3, the DNA is TGTGCCAGTAATTTGGACAGGTATAGCAATCAGCCCCAGCATTTT. Its translation is CASNLDRYSNQPQHF.

CDR3 sequence reads: CAIRDYNRNGYTF. CDR3 nucleotides: TGTGCCATCAGAGACTACAATAGGAATGGCTACACCTTC. J is TRBJ1-2 and V is TRBV10-3; D is uncertain. Germline values: CDR1 ENHRY, CDR2 SYGVKD. Trimming pared 6 bases from V and 6 bases from J, leaving 14 bases between. The CDR3 is made up of 13 amino acids.

Remarks on this clone: Other DNA sequences within the sample encode an identical CDR3. V usage is TRBV30 and J usage is TRBJ2-1, with unresolved D. Germline V gives CDR1 GTSNPN, CDR2 SVGIG (reference sequence). Trimming removed 5 bases at V and 6 bases at J, with 8 bases between. The CDR3 contains 11 residues. CDR3 sequence: CAWLGGNEQFF. The CDR3 DNA sequence: TGTGCCTGGTTGGGTGGCAATGAGCAGTTCTTC.

The chain recombines TRBV27 with TRBJ2-5, with TRBD1 matching 9 bases. Germline CDR1 and CDR2: MNHEY and SMNVEV (reference sequence). With 4 bases clipped from V and 3 bases from J, the junction kept 6 bases outside the gene matches. CDR3 length: 15 residues. CDR3 in DNA: TGTGCCAGCAGTTCACCGGGACAGGGAAAAGAGACCCAGTACTTC. Translated, it gives CASSSPGQGKETQYF.

The V and J genes are TRBV9 and TRBJ2-2, with a possible D match to TRBD1 (5 bases). The CDR3 extends over 13 amino acids. V was clipped by 7 bases and J by 5 bases, with 12 bases between them. Looked up from germline, CDR1 is SGDLS and CDR2 is YYNGEE. The DNA of the CDR3 is TGTGCCAGCCGACAGATGGGTACCGGGGAGCTGTTTTTT. This encodes CASRQMGTGELFF.

As to this clone: One end of the junction fails to match germline, which may point to a read error. The V gene is TRBV6-5, the J gene TRBJ1-6, with 7 nucleotides matching TRBD1. The CDR3 consists of 16 residues. Looked up from germline, CDR1 is MNHEY and CDR2 is SVGAGI. CDR3: CASSYGGGSNNSPLHF. In DNA, the CDR3 is TGTGCCAGCAGTTACGGAGGGGGCTCCAATAATTCACCCCTCCACTTT.

V is TRBV7-2 and J is TRBJ2-3; possible D gene TRBD2, 6 bases. The CDR3 consists of 15 residues. V dropped 3 bases and J dropped 1 base, with 11 bases sitting between them. Germline CDR1 reads SGHTA; CDR2 reads FQGNSA. The CDR3 nucleotides read TGTGCCAGCAGCTTCCTAGCGAGACGCACAGATACGCAGTATTTT. This translates into CASSFLARRTDTQYF.

The chain recombines TRBV19 with TRBJ2-5; 7 bases match TRBD2. Losses at the gene ends were 4 bases for V and 4 bases for J; bases not matched to a gene: 15. The CDR3 has 17 residues. The V gene's germline CDR1 is LNHDA and CDR2 SQIVND (reference sequence). This chain's CDR3 is CASSNSPGGGVAETQYF. In DNA form, the CDR3 reads TGTGCCAGTAGTAACTCCCCGGGGGGAGGAGTAGCAGAGACCCAGTACTTC.

This sequence joins TRBV19 and TRBJ1-1; D is possibly TRBD1 (5 bases). Per germline, CDR1 LNHDA and CDR2 SQIVND (reference sequence). The CDR3 has 14 amino acids. Trimming pared 3 bases from V and 1 base from J, leaving 9 bases between. The CDR3 sequence is CASSIWTPNTEAFF. The CDR3 coding sequence is TGTGCCAGTAGTATTTGGACACCGAACACTGAAGCTTTCTTT.

Remarks on this clone: One end of the junction does not line up with germline, which may come from a read error. The chain recombines TRBV11-3 with TRBJ2-1; 11 nucleotides line up with TRBD1. Germline values: CDR1 SGHNT, CDR2 YENEEA. There are 16 residues in the CDR3. Here the CDR3 reads CASSPGQGASYNGQFF. The CDR3 DNA sequence: TGTGCCAGCAGCCCCGGACAGGGGGCTTCCTACAATGGGCAGTTCTTC.

This chain joins TRBV7-2 and TRBJ2-5; 16 bases are a match to TRBD2. The CDR3 runs to 18 residues. Per germline, CDR1 SGHTA and CDR2 FQGNSA. V trimming: 5 bases; J trimming: 0 bases; junction bases outside the gene matches: 6. For the CDR3, the DNA is TGTGCCAGCAGCGTCCCGGGACTAGCGGGGGGGTACCAAGAGACCCAGTACTTC. It codes for CASSVPGLAGGYQETQYF.

V is TRBV25-1 and J is TRBJ2-5; D gene unclear. V was cut by 8 bases and J by 1 base, with 11 bases left in between. Per the germline V gene, CDR1 is MGHDK and CDR2 is SYGVNS. This CDR3 is 13 amino acids long. CDR3 coding DNA: TGTGCCAGCTCCCGAGGTTCCCAAGAGACCCAGTACTTC. The encoded protein is CASSRGSQETQYF. The full variable domain, its missing parts supplied by reference TRBV25-1 and TRBJ2-5, is EADIYQTPRYLVIGTGKKITLECSQTMGHDKMYWYQQDPGMELHLIHYSYGVNSTEKGDLSSESTVSRIRTEHFPLTLESARPSHTSQYLCASSRGSQETQYFGPGTRLLVL.

The chain is built from TRBV4-1 and TRBJ2-1; D may be TRBD2 (6 bases). Per the germline V gene, CDR1 is MGHRA and CDR2 is YSYEKL. This CDR3 contains 16 residues. Trimming removed 0 bases from V and 3 bases from J, with 12 bases in between. The CDR3 nucleotides are TGCGCCAGCAGCCAAGATATTAGCGGAAACTACAATGAGCAGTTCTTC. Residues: CASSQDISGNYNEQFF.

This sequence joins TRBV19 and TRBJ2-3; 8 bases fit TRBD1. The V gene end was trimmed by 6 bases and the J gene end by 1 base; junction bases not matched to a gene: 6. The CDR3 loop spans 15 amino acids. CDR1 LNHDA and CDR2 SQIVND come from the germline V gene (reference sequence). The CDR3 sequence: CASSTDRVRTDTQYF. DNA for the CDR3: TGTGCCAGTAGCACGGACAGGGTCCGCACAGATACGCAGTATTTT.

This chain links TRBV30 with TRBJ1-2, with a tentative D call TRBD1 (5 bases). The CDR3 is 13 amino acids. Germline-derived CDR1 and CDR2 are GTSNPN and SVGIG (reference sequence). V was shortened by 0 bases and J by 4 bases, with 9 bases between the two germline ends. CDR3 bases: TGTGCCTGGAGTGTACTGCAGGGCTATGGCTACACCTTC. Residues: CAWSVLQGYGYTF.

This rearrangement joins TRBV18 to TRBJ2-7, with 9 bases identical to TRBD1. The CDR3 extends over 15 amino acids. The junction had 6 bases not matched to a gene; V was cut back by 1 base and J by 5 bases. CDR1 is KGHSH, CDR2 LQKENI, per germline. CDR3 sequence: CASSPLGQGPHEQYF. As DNA, the CDR3 is TGTGCCAGCTCACCACTGGGACAGGGACCCCACGAGCAGTACTTC.

A few counts support this clone. The chain carries TRBV30 and TRBJ1-1; D might be TRBD1 (5 bases). There are 15 residues in the CDR3. Germline V lookup: CDR1 GTSNPN, CDR2 SVGIG (reference sequence). Trimming removed 3 bases at V and 0 bases at J, with 14 bases between. CDR3 sequence reads: CAWSRDLYLNTEAFF. DNA for the CDR3: TGTGCCTGGAGCCGGGACCTCTATCTGAACACTGAAGCTTTCTTT.

This chain uses TRBV27 with TRBJ1-1, with 7 bases matching TRBD1. The CDR3 length is 17 residues. V was clipped by 2 bases and J by 0 bases; unmatched bases: 9. CDR1 is MNHEY, CDR2 SMNVEV, per germline (reference sequence). The DNA of the CDR3 is TGTGCCAGCAGTTTAAGACAGGGTGTTGAACTGAACACTGAAGCTTTCTTT. Translation gives CASSLRQGVELNTEAFF.